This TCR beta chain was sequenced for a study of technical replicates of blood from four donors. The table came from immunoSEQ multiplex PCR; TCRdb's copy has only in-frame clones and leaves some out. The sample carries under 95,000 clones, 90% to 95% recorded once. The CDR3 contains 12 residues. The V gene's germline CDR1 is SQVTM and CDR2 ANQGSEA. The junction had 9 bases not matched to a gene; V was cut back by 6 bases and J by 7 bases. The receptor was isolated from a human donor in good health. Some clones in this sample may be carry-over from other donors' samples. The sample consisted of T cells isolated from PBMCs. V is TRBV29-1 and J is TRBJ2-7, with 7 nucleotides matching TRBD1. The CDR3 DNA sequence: TGCAGCGTGACGACAGGGAATCGGGAGCAGTACTTC. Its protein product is CSVTTGNREQYF.